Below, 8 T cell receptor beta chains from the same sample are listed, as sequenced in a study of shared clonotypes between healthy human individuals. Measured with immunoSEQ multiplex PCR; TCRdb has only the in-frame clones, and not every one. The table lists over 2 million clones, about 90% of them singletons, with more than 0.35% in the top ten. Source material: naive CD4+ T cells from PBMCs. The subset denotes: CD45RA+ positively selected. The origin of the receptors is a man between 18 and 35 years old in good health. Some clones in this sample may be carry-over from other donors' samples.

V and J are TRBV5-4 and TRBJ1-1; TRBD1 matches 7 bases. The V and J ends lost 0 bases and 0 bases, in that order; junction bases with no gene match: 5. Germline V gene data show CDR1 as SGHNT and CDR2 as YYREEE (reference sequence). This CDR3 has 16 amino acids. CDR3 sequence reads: CASSLGSGQMNTEAFF. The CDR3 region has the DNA TGTGCCAGCAGCTTGGGATCGGGACAGATGAACACTGAAGCTTTCTTT.

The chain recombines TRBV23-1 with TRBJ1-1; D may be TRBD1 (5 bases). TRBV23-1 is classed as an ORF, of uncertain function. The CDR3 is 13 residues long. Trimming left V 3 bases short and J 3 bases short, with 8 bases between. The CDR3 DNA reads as TGCGCCAGCAGTCAGGAAGGGGACACTGAAGCTTTCTTT. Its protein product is CASSQEGDTEAFF.

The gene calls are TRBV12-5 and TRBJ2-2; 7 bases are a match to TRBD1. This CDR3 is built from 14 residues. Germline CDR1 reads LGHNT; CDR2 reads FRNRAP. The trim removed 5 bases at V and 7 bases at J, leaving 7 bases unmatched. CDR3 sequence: CASGLDRVYGELFF. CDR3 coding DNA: TGTGCTAGTGGTCTAGACAGGGTTTACGGGGAGCTGTTTTTT.

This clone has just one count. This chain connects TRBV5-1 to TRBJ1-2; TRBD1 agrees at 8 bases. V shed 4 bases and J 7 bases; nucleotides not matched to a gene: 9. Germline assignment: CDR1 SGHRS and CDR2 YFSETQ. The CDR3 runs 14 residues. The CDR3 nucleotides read TGCGCCAGCAGCCCGCTGACAGGGGAGGGTGGCTACACCTTC. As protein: CASSPLTGEGGYTF.

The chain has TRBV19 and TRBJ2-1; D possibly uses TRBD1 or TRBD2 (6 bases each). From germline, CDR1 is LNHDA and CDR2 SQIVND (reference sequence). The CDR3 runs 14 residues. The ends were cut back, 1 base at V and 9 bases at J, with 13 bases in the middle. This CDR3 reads CASSIGLGGPEQFF. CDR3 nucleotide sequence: TGTGCCAGTAGTATAGGGCTTGGGGGGCCTGAGCAGTTCTTC.

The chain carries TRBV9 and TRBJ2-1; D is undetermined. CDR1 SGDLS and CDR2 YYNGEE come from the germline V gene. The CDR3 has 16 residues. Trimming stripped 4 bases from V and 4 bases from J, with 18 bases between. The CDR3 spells CASSPSGRTVYNEQFF. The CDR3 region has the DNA TGTGCCAGCAGCCCCAGTGGCCGGACGGTATACAATGAGCAGTTCTTC.

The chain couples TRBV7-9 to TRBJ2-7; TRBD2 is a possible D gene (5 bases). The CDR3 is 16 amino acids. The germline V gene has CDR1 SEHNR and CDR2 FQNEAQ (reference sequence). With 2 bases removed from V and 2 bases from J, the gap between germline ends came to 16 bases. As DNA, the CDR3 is TGTGCCAGCAGCTTATTTCGGACTTCTCCCCCCTACGAGCAGTACTTC. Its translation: CASSLFRTSPPYEQYF.

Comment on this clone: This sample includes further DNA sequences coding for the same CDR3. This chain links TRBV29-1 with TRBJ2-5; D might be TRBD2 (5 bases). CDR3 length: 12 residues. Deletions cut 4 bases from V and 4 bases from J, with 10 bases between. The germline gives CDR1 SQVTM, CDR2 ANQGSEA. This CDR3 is CSVGSGLETQYF. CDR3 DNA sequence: TGCAGCGTTGGTTCGGGGTTAGAGACCCAGTACTTC. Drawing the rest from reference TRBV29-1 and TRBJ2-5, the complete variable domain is SAVISQKPSRDICQRGTSLTIQCQVDSQVTMMFWYRQQPGQSLTLIATANQGSEATYESGFVIDKFPISRPNLTFSTLTVSNMSPEDSSIYLCSVGSGLETQYFGPGTRLLVL.